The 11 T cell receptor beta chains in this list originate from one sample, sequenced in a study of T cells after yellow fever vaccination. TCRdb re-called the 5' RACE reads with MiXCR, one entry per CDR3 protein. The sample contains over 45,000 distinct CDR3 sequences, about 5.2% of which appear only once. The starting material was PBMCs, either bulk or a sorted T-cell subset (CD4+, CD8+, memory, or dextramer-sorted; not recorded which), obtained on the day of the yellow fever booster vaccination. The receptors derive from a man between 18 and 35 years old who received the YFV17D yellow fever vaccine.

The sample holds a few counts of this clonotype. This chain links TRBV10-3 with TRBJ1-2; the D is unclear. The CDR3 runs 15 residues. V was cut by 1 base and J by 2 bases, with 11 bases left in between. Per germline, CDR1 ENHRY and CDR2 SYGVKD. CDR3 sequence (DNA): TGTGCCATCAGTGAGTATGAAGGCGAAAACTATGGCTACACCTTC. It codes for CAISEYEGENYGYTF.

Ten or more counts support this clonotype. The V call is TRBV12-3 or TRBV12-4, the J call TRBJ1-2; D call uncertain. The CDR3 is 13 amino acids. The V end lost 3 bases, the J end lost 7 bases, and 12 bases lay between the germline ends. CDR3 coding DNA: TGTGCCAGCAGTTTCGGCGGATCGAGTGGCTACACCTTC. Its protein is CASSFGGSSGYTF.

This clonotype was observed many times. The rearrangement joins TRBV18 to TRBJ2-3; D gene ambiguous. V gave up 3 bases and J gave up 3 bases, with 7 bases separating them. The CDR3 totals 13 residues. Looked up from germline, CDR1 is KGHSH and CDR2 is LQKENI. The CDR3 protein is CASSPPRTDTQYF. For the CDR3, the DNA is TGTGCCAGCTCACCGCCCCGGACAGATACGCAGTATTTT.

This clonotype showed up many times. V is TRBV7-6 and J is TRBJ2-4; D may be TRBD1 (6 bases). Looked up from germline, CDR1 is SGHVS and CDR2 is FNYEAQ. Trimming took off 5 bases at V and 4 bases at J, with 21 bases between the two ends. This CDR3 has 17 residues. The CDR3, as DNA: TGTGCCAGCAGCCCAGCGTCGAGGGGACAACATAAAAACATTCAGTACTTC. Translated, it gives CASSPASRGQHKNIQYF.

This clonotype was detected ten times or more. CDR3 sequence: CSATDTLRQFF. As DNA, the CDR3 is TGCAGTGCGACTGACACCCTGAGGCAGTTCTTC. J is TRBJ2-1 and V is TRBV20-1; D unclear. CDR3 length: 11 residues. CDR1 and CDR2 (germline): DFQATT, SNEGSKA (reference sequence). Trimming pared 6 bases from V and 12 bases from J, leaving 15 bases between.

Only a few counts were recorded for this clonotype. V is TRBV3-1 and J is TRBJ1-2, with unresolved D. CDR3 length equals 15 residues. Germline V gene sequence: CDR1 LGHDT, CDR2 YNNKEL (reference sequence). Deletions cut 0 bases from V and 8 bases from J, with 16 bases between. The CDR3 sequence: CASSQDPSPGEGYTF. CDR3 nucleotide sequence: TGTGCCAGCAGCCAAGACCCGTCCCCCGGCGAGGGCTACACCTTC.

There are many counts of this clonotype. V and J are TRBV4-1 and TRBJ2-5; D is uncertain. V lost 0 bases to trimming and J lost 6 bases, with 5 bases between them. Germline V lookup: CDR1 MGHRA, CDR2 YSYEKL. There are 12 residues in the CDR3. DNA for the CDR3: TGCGCCAGCAGCCAAGACTGGAAGACCCAGTACTTC. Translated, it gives CASSQDWKTQYF.

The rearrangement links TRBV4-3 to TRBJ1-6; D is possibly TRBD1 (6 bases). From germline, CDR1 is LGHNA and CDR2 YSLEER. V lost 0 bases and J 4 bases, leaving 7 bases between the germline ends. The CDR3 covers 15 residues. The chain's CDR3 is CASSQDRGYNSPLHF. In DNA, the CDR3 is TGCGCCAGCAGCCAAGACAGGGGATATAATTCACCCCTCCACTTT.

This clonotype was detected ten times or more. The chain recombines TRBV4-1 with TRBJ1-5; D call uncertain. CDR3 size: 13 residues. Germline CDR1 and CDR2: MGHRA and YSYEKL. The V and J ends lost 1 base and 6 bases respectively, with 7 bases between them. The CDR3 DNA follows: TGCGCCAGCAGCCAAGCGCAATCTCAGCCCCAGCATTTT. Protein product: CASSQAQSQPQHF.

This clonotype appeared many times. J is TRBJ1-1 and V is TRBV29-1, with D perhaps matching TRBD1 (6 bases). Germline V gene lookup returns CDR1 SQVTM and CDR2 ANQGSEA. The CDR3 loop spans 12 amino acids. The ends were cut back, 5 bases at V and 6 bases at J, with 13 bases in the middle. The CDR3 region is CSVYTGMAEAFF. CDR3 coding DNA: TGCAGCGTTTATACAGGGATGGCTGAAGCTTTCTTT.

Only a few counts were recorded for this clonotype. The CDR3 here is CASSPTGGAGQPQHF. Written as DNA, the CDR3 is TGTGCCAGCAGCCCAACAGGGGGCGCGGGGCAGCCCCAGCATTTT. J is TRBJ1-5 and V is TRBV12-3 or TRBV12-4; TRBD1 matches at 9 bases. The CDR3 is made up of 15 amino acids. Trimming took 6 bases from V and 7 from J; bases not matched to a gene: 10.